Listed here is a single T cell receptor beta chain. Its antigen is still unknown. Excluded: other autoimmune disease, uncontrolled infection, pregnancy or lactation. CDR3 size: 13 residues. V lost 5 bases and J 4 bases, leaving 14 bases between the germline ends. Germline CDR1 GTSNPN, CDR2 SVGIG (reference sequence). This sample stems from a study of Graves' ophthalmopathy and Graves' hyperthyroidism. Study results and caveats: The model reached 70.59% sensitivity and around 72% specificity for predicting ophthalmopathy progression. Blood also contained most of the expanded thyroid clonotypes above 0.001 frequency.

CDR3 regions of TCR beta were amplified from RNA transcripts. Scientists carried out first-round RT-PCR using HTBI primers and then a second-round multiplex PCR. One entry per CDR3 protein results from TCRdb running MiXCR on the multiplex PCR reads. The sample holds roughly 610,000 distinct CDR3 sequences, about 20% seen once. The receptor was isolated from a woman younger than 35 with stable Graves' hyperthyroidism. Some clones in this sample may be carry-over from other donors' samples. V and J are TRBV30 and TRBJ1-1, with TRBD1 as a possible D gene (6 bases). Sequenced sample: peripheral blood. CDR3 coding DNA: TGTGCCTGGTCAACAGGGACGGCCACTGAAGCTTTCTTT. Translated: CAWSTGTATEAFF.